This entry is about one T cell receptor (beta chain). Original processing notes: Researchers report that nucleated cell counts were estimated from reference gene primer amplification. Profiling relied on immunoSEQ multiplex PCR, and the TCRdb table lists in-frame clones only, not all of them. V and J calls and clone size are given by that table; D and trimming were obtained from the DNA. The sample contains more than 250,000 clones, about nine tenths of which appear only once. The data were taken from a study of blood T cell repertoires in COVID-19. Overall study: Nucleic acid was either cDNA or gDNA, and it came from T cells, B-cell-depleted T cells, or PBMCs.

This CDR3 has 15 residues. This TCR derives from a man aged 50 to 59 with active or convalescent COVID-19. Sequenced material: peripheral blood. The rearrangement joins TRBV21-1 to TRBJ1-1; the table's TRBD1 call for D was not verified on the DNA. TRBV21-1 has pseudogene status. Here the CDR3 reads CASSIPDTLNTEAFF. The CDR3 nucleotides read TGTGCCAGCAGCATACCGGACACCTTGAACACTGAAGCTTTCTTT.